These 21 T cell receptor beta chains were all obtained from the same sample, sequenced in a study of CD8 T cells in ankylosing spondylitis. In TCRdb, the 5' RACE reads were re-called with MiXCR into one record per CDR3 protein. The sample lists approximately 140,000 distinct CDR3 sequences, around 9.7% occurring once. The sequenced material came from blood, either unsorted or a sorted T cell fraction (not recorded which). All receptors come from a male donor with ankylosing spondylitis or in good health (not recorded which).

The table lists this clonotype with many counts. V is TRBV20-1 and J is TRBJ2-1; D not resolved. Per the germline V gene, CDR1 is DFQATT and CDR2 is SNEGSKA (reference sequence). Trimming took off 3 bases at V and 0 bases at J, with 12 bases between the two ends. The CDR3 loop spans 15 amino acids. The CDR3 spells CSARPGRSSYNEQFF. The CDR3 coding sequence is TGCAGTGCTAGGCCGGGCAGGAGCTCCTACAATGAGCAGTTCTTC.

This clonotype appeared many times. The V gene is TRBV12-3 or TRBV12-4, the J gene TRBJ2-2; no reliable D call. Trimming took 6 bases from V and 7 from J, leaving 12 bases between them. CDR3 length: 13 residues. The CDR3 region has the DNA TGTGCCAGCAGCCGGAAAGAGAGCGGGGAGCTGTTTTTT. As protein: CASSRKESGELFF.

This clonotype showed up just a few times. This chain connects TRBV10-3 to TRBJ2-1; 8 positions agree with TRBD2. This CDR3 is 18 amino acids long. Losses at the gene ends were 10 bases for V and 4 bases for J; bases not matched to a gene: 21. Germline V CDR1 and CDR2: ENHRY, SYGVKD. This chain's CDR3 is CATLRMAGGRPSYNEQFF. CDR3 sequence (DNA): TGTGCCACCCTAAGGATGGCCGGCGGGAGGCCTTCATACAATGAGCAGTTCTTC.

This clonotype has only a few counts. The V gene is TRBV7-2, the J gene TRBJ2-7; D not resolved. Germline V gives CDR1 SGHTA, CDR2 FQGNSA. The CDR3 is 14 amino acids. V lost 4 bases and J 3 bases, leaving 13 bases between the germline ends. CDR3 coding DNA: TGTGCCAGCAGCTCGAGGCGGACCGGCTACGAGCAGTACTTC. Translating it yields CASSSRRTGYEQYF. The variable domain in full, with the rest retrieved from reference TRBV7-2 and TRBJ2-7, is GAGVSQSPSNKVTEKGKDVELRCDPISGHTALYWYRQSLGQGLEFLIYFQGNSAPDKSGLPSDRFSAERTGGSVSTLTIQRTQQEDSAVYLCASSSRRTGYEQYFGPGTRLTVT.

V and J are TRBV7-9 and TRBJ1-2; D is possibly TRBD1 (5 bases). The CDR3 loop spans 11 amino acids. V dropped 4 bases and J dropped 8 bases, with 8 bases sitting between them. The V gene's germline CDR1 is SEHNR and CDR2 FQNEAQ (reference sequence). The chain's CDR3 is CASSSGKGYTF. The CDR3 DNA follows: TGTGCCAGCAGCTCAGGGAAGGGCTACACCTTC.

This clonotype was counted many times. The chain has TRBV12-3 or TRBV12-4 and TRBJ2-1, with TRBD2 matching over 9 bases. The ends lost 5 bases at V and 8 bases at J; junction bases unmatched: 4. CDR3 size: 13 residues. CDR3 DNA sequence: TGTGCCAGCAGTCTTCTAGCGGGATATGAGCAGTTCTTC. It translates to CASSLLAGYEQFF.

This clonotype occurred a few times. As DNA, the CDR3 is TGTGCCAGCAGCCCAAGACTAGCGGGAGGGGTAGAGACCCAGTACTTC. This sequence encodes CASSPRLAGGVETQYF. The genes are TRBV7-6 and TRBJ2-5; 14 bases fit TRBD2. Per germline, CDR1 SGHVS and CDR2 FNYEAQ. With V trimmed by 5 bases and J by 4 bases, 6 bases remained unmatched. The CDR3 is 16 amino acids.

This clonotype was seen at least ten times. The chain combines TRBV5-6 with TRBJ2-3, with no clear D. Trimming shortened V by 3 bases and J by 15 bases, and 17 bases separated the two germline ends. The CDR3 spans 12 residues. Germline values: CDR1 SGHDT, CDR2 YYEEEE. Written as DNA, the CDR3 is TGTGCCAGCAGCTCCGCCCCCAACTCCTATTATTTT. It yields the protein CASSSAPNSYYF.

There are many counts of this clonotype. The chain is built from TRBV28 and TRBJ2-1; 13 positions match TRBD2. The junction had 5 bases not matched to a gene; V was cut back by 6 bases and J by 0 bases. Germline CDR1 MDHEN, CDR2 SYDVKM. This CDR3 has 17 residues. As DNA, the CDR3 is TGTGCCAGCAGGGGACTAGCGGGACAGAGCTCCTACAATGAGCAGTTCTTC. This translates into CASRGLAGQSSYNEQFF.

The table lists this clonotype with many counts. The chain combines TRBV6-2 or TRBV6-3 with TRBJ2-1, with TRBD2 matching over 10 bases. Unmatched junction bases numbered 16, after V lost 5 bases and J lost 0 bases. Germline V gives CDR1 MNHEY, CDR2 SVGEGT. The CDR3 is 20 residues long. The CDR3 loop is CASSPRIAGGLLSSYNEQFF. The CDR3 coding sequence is TGTGCCAGCAGTCCCAGGATAGCGGGAGGCCTTCTGAGCTCCTACAATGAGCAGTTCTTC.

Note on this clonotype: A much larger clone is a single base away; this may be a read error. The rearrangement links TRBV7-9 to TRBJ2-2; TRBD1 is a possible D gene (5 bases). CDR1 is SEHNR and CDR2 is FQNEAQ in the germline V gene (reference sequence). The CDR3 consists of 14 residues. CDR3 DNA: TGTGGCAGCAGCTCGACAGTTGTTGCCGGGGAGCTGTTTTTT. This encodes CGSSSTVVAGELFF.

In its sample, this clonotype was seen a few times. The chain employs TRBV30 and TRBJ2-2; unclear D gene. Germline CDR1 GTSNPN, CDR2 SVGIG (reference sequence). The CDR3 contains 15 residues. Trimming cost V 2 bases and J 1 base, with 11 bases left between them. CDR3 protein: CAWSFRLMNTGELFF. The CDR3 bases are TGTGCCTGGAGTTTCAGACTGATGAACACCGGGGAGCTGTTTTTT.

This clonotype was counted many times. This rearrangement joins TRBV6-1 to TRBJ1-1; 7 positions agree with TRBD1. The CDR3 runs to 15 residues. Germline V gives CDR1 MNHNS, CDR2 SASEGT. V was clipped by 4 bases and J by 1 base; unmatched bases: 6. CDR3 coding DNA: TGTGCCAGCAGTGCATTCACAGGGGCGAACACTGAAGCTTTCTTT. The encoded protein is CASSAFTGANTEAFF.

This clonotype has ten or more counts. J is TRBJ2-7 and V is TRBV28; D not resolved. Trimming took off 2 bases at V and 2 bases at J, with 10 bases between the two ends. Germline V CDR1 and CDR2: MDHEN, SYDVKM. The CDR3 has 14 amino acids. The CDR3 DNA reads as TGTGCCAGCAGTTTAAGGAGACAAACCTACGAGCAGTACTTC. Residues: CASSLRRQTYEQYF. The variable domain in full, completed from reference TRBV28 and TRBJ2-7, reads DVKVTQSSRYLVKRTGEKVFLECVQDMDHENMFWYRQDPGLGLRLIYFSYDVKMKEKGDIPEGYSVSREKKERFSLILESASTNQTSMYLCASSLRRQTYEQYFGPGTRLTVT.

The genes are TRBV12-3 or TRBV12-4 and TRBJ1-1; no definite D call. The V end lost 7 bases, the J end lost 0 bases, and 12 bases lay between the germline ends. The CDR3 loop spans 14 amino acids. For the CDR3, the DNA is TGTGCCAGCACCATCGACGGATTGAACACTGAAGCTTTCTTT. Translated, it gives CASTIDGLNTEAFF.

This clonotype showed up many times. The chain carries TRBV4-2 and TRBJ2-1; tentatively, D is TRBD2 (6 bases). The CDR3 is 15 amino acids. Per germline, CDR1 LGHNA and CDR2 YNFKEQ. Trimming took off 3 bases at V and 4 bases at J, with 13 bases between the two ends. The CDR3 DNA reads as TGTGCCAGCAGCCAGGCGAGCGGGCCTTACAATGAGCAGTTCTTC. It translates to CASSQASGPYNEQFF.

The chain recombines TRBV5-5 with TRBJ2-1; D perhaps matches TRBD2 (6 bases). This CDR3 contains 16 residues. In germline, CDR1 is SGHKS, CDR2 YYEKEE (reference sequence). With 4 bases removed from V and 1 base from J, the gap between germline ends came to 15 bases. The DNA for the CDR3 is TGTGCCAGCAGCAGGGCGGGACCGATATCCTACAATGAGCAGTTCTTC. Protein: CASSRAGPISYNEQFF.

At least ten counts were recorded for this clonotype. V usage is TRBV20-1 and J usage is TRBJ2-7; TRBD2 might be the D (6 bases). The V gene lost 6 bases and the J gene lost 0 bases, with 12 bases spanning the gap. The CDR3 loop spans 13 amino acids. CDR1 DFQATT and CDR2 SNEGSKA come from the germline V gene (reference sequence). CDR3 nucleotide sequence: TGCAGTGCCCCTAGCGCCAGCTCCTACGAGCAGTACTTC. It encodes CSAPSASSYEQYF.

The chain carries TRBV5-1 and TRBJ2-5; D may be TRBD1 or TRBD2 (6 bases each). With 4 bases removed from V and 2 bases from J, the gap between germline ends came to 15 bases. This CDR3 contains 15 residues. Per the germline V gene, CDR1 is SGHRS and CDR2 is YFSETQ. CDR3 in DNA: TGCGCCAGCAGCCGCCTCGGGGGCGAACAAGAGACCCAGTACTTC. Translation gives CASSRLGGEQETQYF.

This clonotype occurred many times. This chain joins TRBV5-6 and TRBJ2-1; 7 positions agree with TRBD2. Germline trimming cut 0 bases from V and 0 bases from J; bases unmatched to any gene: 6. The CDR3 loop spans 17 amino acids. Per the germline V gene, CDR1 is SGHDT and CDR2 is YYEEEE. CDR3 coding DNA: TGTGCCAGCAGCTTGGTCTCTAGCGGTTCCTCCTACAATGAGCAGTTCTTC. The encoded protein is CASSLVSSGSSYNEQFF.

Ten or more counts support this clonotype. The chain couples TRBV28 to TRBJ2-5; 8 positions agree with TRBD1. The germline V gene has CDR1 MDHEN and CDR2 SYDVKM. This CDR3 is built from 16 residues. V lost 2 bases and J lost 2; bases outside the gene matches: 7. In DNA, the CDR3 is TGTGCCAGCAGTTTACAGGGACAGGCAAAACAAGAGACCCAGTACTTC. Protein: CASSLQGQAKQETQYF.